Following are 22 T cell receptor beta chains from one sample sequenced in a study of a mutant IDH1 vaccine in newly diagnosed glioma. Libraries were prepared by immunoSEQ multiplex PCR; TCRdb keeps only in-frame clonotypes and omits some of them. The data show about 38,000 clones, 78% seen once. These receptors are not linked to any known antigen. The time point is: week 5, during vaccination. Every vaccination contained 300 ug of the mutant IDH1 20-mer peptide and was paired with topical imiquimod. The material sequenced was PBMCs, taken from a glioma patient whose treatment included an IDH1 peptide vaccine. The source is a man aged 35-49 years with glioma.

A few counts support this clone. The gene calls are TRBV9 and TRBJ2-2, with 10 bases that match TRBD2. V shed 1 base, J shed 0 bases, and the junction held 0 bases outside the gene matches. Looked up from germline, CDR1 is SGDLS and CDR2 is YYNGEE. The CDR3 is 16 residues long. The CDR3 is CASSVLAGANTGELFF. Here the CDR3 DNA reads TGTGCCAGCAGCGTACTAGCGGGGGCGAACACCGGGGAGCTGTTTTTT. Looking up the rest from reference TRBV9 and TRBJ2-2 gives the full variable domain: DSGVTQTPKHLITATGQRVTLRCSPRSGDLSVYWYQQSLDQGLQFLIQYYNGEERAKGNILERFSAQQFPDLHSELNLSSLELGDSALYFCASSVLAGANTGELFFGEGSRLTVL.

This chain joins TRBV27 and TRBJ1-1; no firm D call. This CDR3 region has 14 residues. Trimming shortened V by 1 base and J by 1 base, and 7 bases separated the two germline ends. The germline CDR1 and CDR2 sequences are MNHEY and SMNVEV (reference sequence). The CDR3: CASSLFPGNTEAFF. DNA for the CDR3: TGTGCCAGCAGTTTATTCCCAGGGAACACTGAAGCTTTCTTT.

The rearrangement links TRBV7-9 to TRBJ2-3; TRBD2 agrees at 13 bases. The germline gives CDR1 SEHNR, CDR2 FQNEAQ (reference sequence). This CDR3 contains 17 residues. V gave up 5 bases and J gave up 1 base; unmatched junction bases: 6. CDR3 amino acids: CASSPRTSGGRTDTQYF. CDR3 nucleotides: TGTGCCAGCAGCCCTCGGACTAGCGGGGGCCGCACAGATACGCAGTATTTT.

This chain joins TRBV2 and TRBJ1-6; weak D call: TRBD1 (5 bases). Deletions cut 6 bases from V and 13 bases from J, with 10 bases between. The CDR3 runs 11 residues. The germline V gene has CDR1 SNHLY and CDR2 FYNNEI. CDR3 residues: CASSPRDPLHF. The CDR3 region has the DNA TGTGCCAGCAGCCCCCGGGACCCCCTCCACTTT.

The chain recombines TRBV27 with TRBJ1-3; D call uncertain. The germline V and J ends were trimmed by 3 bases and 7 bases, with 4 bases remaining between them. In germline, CDR1 is MNHEY, CDR2 SMNVEV (reference sequence). This CDR3 is 11 amino acids long. The CDR3 DNA reads as TGTGCCAGCAGTTTTGGCAACACCATATATTTT. It specifies CASSFGNTIYF.

This clone has just a few counts. The gene calls are TRBV5-1 and TRBJ2-1, with a possible D match to TRBD1 (5 bases). CDR1 is SGHRS, CDR2 YFSETQ, per germline. The CDR3 runs to 14 residues. V lost 3 bases and J 4 bases, leaving 11 bases between the germline ends. Written as DNA, the CDR3 is TGCGCCAGCAGCTCAGGGAACGAATACAATGAGCAGTTCTTC. It encodes CASSSGNEYNEQFF.

Only a few counts were recorded for this clone. The chain recombines TRBV5-1 with TRBJ1-1; tentative D call: TRBD1 (6 bases). Trimming left V 1 base short and J 5 bases short, with 12 bases between. Germline V gene sequence: CDR1 SGHRS, CDR2 YFSETQ. The CDR3 contains 14 residues. DNA of the CDR3: TGCGCCAGCAGCTTGTCCCGGGGGCAAACTGAAGCTTTCTTT. Residues: CASSLSRGQTEAFF. The full variable domain, its missing parts supplied by reference TRBV5-1 and TRBJ1-1, is KAGVTQTPRYLIKTRGQQVTLSCSPISGHRSVSWYQQTPGQGLQFLFEYFSETQRNKGNFPGRFSGRQFSNSRSEMNVSTLELGDSALYLCASSLSRGQTEAFFGQGTRLTVV.

V usage is TRBV10-2 and J usage is TRBJ1-6; 8 nucleotides agree with TRBD1. V lost 7 bases, J lost 7 bases, and 9 bases stayed unmatched. Germline assignment: CDR1 WSHSY and CDR2 SAAADI. The CDR3 is 15 amino acids. The CDR3 DNA sequence: TGCGCCAGCACCGCAGGGGGCCGGGGGAATTCACCCCTCCACTTT. Translating gives CASTAGGRGNSPLHF.

The chain uses TRBV2 and TRBJ2-5; D unclear. V lost 8 bases to trimming and J lost 7 bases, with 14 bases between them. The CDR3 loop spans 12 amino acids. Germline lookup yields CDR1 SNHLY and CDR2 FYNNEI. In DNA form, the CDR3 reads TGTGCCAGCTTGAACGAGCCTGGGACCCAGTACTTC. Encoded protein: CASLNEPGTQYF.

The chain has TRBV7-9 and TRBJ1-6, with 8 positions matching TRBD1. The CDR3 runs to 17 residues. V gave up 5 bases and J gave up 2 bases; unmatched junction bases: 8. CDR1 is SEHNR, CDR2 FQNEAQ, per germline (reference sequence). The DNA of the CDR3 is TGTGCCAGCAGCCCCGGGCAGGGGGCACCCTATAATTCACCCCTCCACTTT. It yields the protein CASSPGQGAPYNSPLHF.

The rearrangement uses TRBV29-1 and TRBJ2-3; 7 nucleotides line up with TRBD1. After removal of 4 bases from V and 5 bases from J, the junction contained 6 bases not matched to a gene. The length of the CDR3 is 13 residues. The germline V gene has CDR1 SQVTM and CDR2 ANQGSEA. The CDR3 spells CSVGVGGRDTQYF. The DNA for the CDR3 is TGCAGCGTTGGAGTAGGGGGCAGAGATACGCAGTATTTT.

The chain joins TRBV4-2 to TRBJ1-5; D uncertain. Germline V gene sequence: CDR1 LGHNA, CDR2 YNFKEQ. Trimming took off 1 base at V and 0 bases at J, with 7 bases between the two ends. This CDR3 is 15 amino acids long. As DNA, the CDR3 is TGTGCCAGCAGCCAAGGTATCAATAGCAATCAGCCCCAGCATTTT. It is translated as CASSQGINSNQPQHF.

The rearrangement uses TRBV2 and TRBJ2-2; TRBD1 aligns across 7 bases. CDR1 and CDR2 (germline): SNHLY, FYNNEI. The CDR3 has 13 amino acids. After removal of 7 bases from V and 6 bases from J, the junction contained 5 bases not matched to a gene. Written as DNA, the CDR3 is TGTGCCAGCAAGGGGGCTGAGGCCGGGGAGCTGTTTTTT. As protein: CASKGAEAGELFF.

The chain has TRBV7-8 and TRBJ2-7, with no clear D. Trimming took off 0 bases at V and 2 bases at J, with 11 bases between the two ends. The germline V gene has CDR1 SGHVS and CDR2 FQNEAQ. CDR3 length: 15 amino acids. The CDR3 is CASSLALAAAYEQYF. The CDR3 bases are TGTGCCAGCAGCTTAGCGCTGGCAGCAGCCTACGAGCAGTACTTC.

Points on this clone: Because the CDR3 is missing its conserved closing phenylalanine or tryptophan, this is likely a read error. No DNA is shown, since the ends of the CDR3 on it are uncertain; the CDR3 is the one TCRdb lists. The gene calls are TRBV13 and TRBJ2-7; the D segment call TRBD1 is taken from the table without a DNA check. The V gene's germline CDR1 is PRHDT and CDR2 FYEKMQ (reference sequence). The CDR3 spans 8 residues, counting both ends. CDR3 region: CASSPDTS.

CDR3 sequence (DNA): TGTGCCAGCACGGGACAGGAGAATCAGCCCCAGCATTTT. Residues: CASTGQENQPQHF. The rearrangement links TRBV6-6 to TRBJ1-5, with 8 nucleotides matching TRBD1. J gave up 4 bases and V 7 bases, and 3 bases lay outside the gene matches. CDR1 MNHNY and CDR2 SVGAGI come from the germline V gene (reference sequence). The CDR3 is made up of 13 amino acids.

This sequence joins TRBV4-1 and TRBJ2-2; 9 nucleotides line up with TRBD2. The germline V gene has CDR1 MGHRA and CDR2 YSYEKL. The CDR3 runs 19 residues. Trimming removed 4 bases from V and 4 bases from J; junction bases left unmatched: 16. DNA of the CDR3: TGCGCCAGCAGCCCCCGTCTAGCGGGGCAAAGAACAGGCACCGGGGAGCTGTTTTTT. As protein: CASSPRLAGQRTGTGELFF.

The J gene is TRBJ1-5, the V gene TRBV9; D uncertain. The CDR3 loop spans 17 amino acids. Trimming stripped 4 bases from V and 5 bases from J, with 22 bases between. Germline V gene lookup returns CDR1 SGDLS and CDR2 YYNGEE. CDR3 loop: CASSPRPNSRAHQPQHF. CDR3 nucleotide sequence: TGTGCCAGCAGCCCAAGACCAAATTCTAGGGCCCATCAGCCCCAGCATTTT.

The chain uses TRBV29-1 and TRBJ2-7; 11 bases are shared with TRBD1. Germline CDR1 is SQVTM and CDR2 is ANQGSEA. Unmatched junction bases numbered 8, after V lost 6 bases and J lost 4 bases. There are 14 residues in the CDR3. The CDR3 DNA sequence: TGCAGCGTCTTAACCGGACAGGGGGCTTACGAGCAGTACTTC. Its translation is CSVLTGQGAYEQYF.

The V gene is TRBV27, the J gene TRBJ2-6, with a weak D call TRBD1 (5 bases). CDR1 is MNHEY and CDR2 is SMNVEV in the germline V gene (reference sequence). The CDR3 has 14 residues. The V end was cut by 10 bases, the J end by 0 bases, with 10 bases between. This CDR3 reads CATRTNSGANVLTF. The CDR3 DNA follows: TGTGCCACTCGGACAAACTCTGGGGCCAACGTCCTGACTTTC.

V is TRBV5-1 and J is TRBJ2-7, with 16 bases identical to TRBD2. CDR3 length equals 16 residues. Trimming at V came to 3 bases and at J to 10 bases, leaving 10 bases not matched to a gene. The germline CDR1 and CDR2 sequences are SGHRS and YFSETQ. This chain's CDR3 is CASSSGTSGGASGQYF. As DNA, the CDR3 is TGCGCCAGCAGCTCGGGGACTAGCGGGGGGGCTTCTGGTCAGTACTTC.

The rearrangement links TRBV7-2 to TRBJ1-1; D unclear. Looked up from germline, CDR1 is SGHTA and CDR2 is FQGNSA. The CDR3 has 11 amino acids. The V gene lost 2 bases and the J gene lost 8 bases, with 6 bases spanning the gap. CDR3 sequence: CASSLRREAFF. CDR3 in DNA: TGTGCCAGCAGCTTAAGGCGCGAAGCTTTCTTT.